The 15 T cell receptor beta chains below were found in one sample sequenced in a study of identical twins. TCRdb reanalysed the 5' RACE reads using MiXCR and keeps one entry per CDR3 protein. The table records under 900,000 distinct CDR3 sequences, 15% to 20% of them present only once. These data also formed part of another study, on T cells expressing NK-cell markers.

What was sequenced was PBMCs. Source of these receptors: a woman under 30 in good health.

This chain joins TRBV2 and TRBJ1-2; D is unclear. CDR3 length: 13 residues. V was cut by 1 base and J by 5 bases, with 8 bases left in between. Looked up from germline, CDR1 is SNHLY and CDR2 is FYNNEI. The CDR3 here is CASSEVGLYGYTF. CDR3 nucleotides: TGTGCCAGCAGTGAAGTTGGGCTTTATGGCTACACCTTC.

In its sample, this clonotype was seen a few times. The chain couples TRBV10-3 to TRBJ2-2; 7 bases match TRBD2. Germline lookup yields CDR1 ENHRY and CDR2 SYGVKD. With 4 bases clipped from V and 1 base from J, the junction kept 6 bases outside the gene matches. The CDR3 runs 16 residues. CDR3 amino acids: CAISVGGGKNTGELFF. The CDR3 DNA follows: TGTGCCATCAGTGTTGGGGGAGGGAAGAACACCGGGGAGCTGTTTTTT.

This clonotype has at least ten counts. The chain uses TRBV12-3 or TRBV12-4 and TRBJ1-1, with D unresolved. Trimming removed 3 bases at V and 0 bases at J, with 5 bases between. The CDR3 has 13 residues. The CDR3 loop is CASSLMMNTEAFF. In DNA, the CDR3 is TGTGCCAGCAGTTTGATGATGAACACTGAAGCTTTCTTT.

This clonotype showed up many times. This sequence joins TRBV20-1 and TRBJ2-6; D is uncertain. CDR1 is DFQATT, CDR2 SNEGSKA, per germline (reference sequence). The CDR3 runs 15 residues. V was cut by 3 bases and J by 0 bases, with 9 bases left in between. The DNA of the CDR3 is TGCAGTGCTAGGAGCCAGATCTCTGGGGCCAACGTCCTGACTTTC. Its translation is CSARSQISGANVLTF.

There are a few counts of this clonotype. The V call is TRBV6-6, the J call TRBJ2-2, with a weak D call TRBD2 (5 bases). The CDR3 has 12 amino acids. The germline V gene has CDR1 MNHNY and CDR2 SVGAGI (reference sequence). V shed 10 bases and J shed 6 bases, with 12 bases lying between them. The CDR3 sequence: CATLEASGELFF. Here the CDR3 DNA reads TGTGCCACCCTGGAGGCCTCCGGGGAGCTGTTTTTT.

This CDR3 reads CASSSTTGWDTEAFF. Here the CDR3 DNA reads TGTGCCAGCAGCTCTACAACAGGGTGGGACACTGAAGCTTTCTTT. The chain links TRBV7-2 to TRBJ1-1; maybe TRBD1 (6 bases). This CDR3 contains 15 residues. Germline V lookup: CDR1 SGHTA, CDR2 FQGNSA. V lost 4 bases and J 3 bases, leaving 15 bases between the germline ends.

This chain connects TRBV9 to TRBJ2-7, with D perhaps TRBD2 (6 bases). CDR1 and CDR2 (germline): SGDLS, YYNGEE. Trimming pared 4 bases from V and 6 bases from J, leaving 20 bases between. This CDR3 is built from 15 residues. The CDR3 nucleotides are TGTGCCAGCAGCTTCGGGACTGCCTTTTGGGGCGAGCAGTACTTC. Translation: CASSFGTAFWGEQYF.

This clonotype was seen a handful of times. The chain couples TRBV18 to TRBJ2-7; TRBD2 is a possible D gene (7 bases). Germline assignment: CDR1 KGHSH and CDR2 LQKENI. The CDR3 has 14 amino acids. Trimming stripped 6 bases from V and 2 bases from J, with 14 bases between. For the CDR3, the DNA is TGTGCCAGCTCTCACGGGGAGGGGGCCTACGAGCAGTACTTC. Its protein product is CASSHGEGAYEQYF.

This sequence joins TRBV11-3 and TRBJ2-1; D is undetermined. This CDR3 contains 13 residues. Trimming took off 1 base at V and 6 bases at J, with 7 bases between the two ends. Germline V gives CDR1 SGHNT, CDR2 YENEEA. The DNA of the CDR3 is TGTGCCAGCAGCTTAGTAAGTATCAATGAGCAGTTCTTC. It codes for CASSLVSINEQFF.

This clonotype was seen a single time. The chain carries TRBV2 and TRBJ1-1; unclear D gene. The V gene lost 6 bases and the J gene lost 1 base, with 12 bases spanning the gap. CDR1 is SNHLY and CDR2 is FYNNEI in the germline V gene. The CDR3 runs 14 residues. CDR3 region: CASSARWGNTEAFF. The CDR3 DNA reads as TGTGCCAGCAGCGCGAGGTGGGGGAACACTGAAGCTTTCTTT.

The table lists this clonotype with many counts. This chain joins TRBV5-1 and TRBJ2-3; D unclear. Germline values: CDR1 SGHRS, CDR2 YFSETQ. This CDR3 region has 15 residues. V lost 4 bases and J lost 6, with 18 bases in between. The CDR3 protein is CASSLSPGRTDTQYF. The CDR3 DNA follows: TGCGCCAGCAGCCTATCACCCGGACGAACCGATACGCAGTATTTT.

J is TRBJ2-7 and V is TRBV20-1; TRBD2 matches at 13 bases. The CDR3 runs 13 residues. Germline CDR1 reads DFQATT; CDR2 reads SNEGSKA (reference sequence). The V segment lost 3 bases and the J segment 6 bases; nucleotides outside the gene matches: 2. CDR3 sequence (DNA): TGCAGTGCTAGGGGACTAGCGGGAACCGAGCAGTACTTC. It is translated as CSARGLAGTEQYF.

This clonotype was found a few times. The V and J genes are TRBV2 and TRBJ2-1, with 8 bases that match TRBD1. V dropped 4 bases and J dropped 10; count of bases not matched to a gene: 0. This CDR3 comprises 11 residues. CDR1 is SNHLY, CDR2 FYNNEI, per germline. Written as DNA, the CDR3 is TGTGCCAGCAGTGGGGACAGGGAGCAGTTCTTC. Translated, it gives CASSGDREQFF.

The chain couples TRBV7-6 to TRBJ2-5, with 14 bases matching TRBD2. Germline values: CDR1 SGHVS, CDR2 FNYEAQ. Trimming cost V 3 bases and J 4 bases; bases outside gene matches: 4. The CDR3 spans 16 residues. The DNA for the CDR3 is TGTGCCAGCAGCTTGGGGACTAGCGGGAGAAGAGAGACCCAGTACTTC. Amino acid sequence: CASSLGTSGRRETQYF.

V gene TRBV20-1 combines with J gene TRBJ1-4, with 11 positions matching TRBD1. CDR1 and CDR2 from the germline V gene are DFQATT and SNEGSKA (reference sequence). The CDR3 sequence is 16 residues long. V gave up 6 bases and J gave up 0 bases; unmatched junction bases: 6. The DNA of the CDR3 is TGCAGTGCGCCGGACAGGGGGCACGCAACTAATGAAAAACTGTTTTTT. It yields the protein CSAPDRGHATNEKLFF.